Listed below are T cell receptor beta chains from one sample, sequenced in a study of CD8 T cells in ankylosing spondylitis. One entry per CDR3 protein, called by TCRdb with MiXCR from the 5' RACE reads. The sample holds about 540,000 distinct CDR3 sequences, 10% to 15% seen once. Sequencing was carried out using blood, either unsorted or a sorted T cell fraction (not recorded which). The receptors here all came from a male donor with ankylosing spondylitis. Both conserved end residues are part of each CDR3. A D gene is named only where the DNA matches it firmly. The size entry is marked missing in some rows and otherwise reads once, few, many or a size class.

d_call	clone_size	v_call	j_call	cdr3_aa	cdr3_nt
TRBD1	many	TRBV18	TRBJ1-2	CASSRRTGNYGYTF	TGTGCCAGCTCCCGAAGGACAGGGAACTATGGCTACACCTTC
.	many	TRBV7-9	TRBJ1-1	CASSLGGLEAFF	TGTGCCAGCAGCTTAGGCGGGCTCGAAGCTTTCTTT
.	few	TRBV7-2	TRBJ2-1	CASSPIGYEQFF	TGTGCCAGCAGCCCGATTGGGTATGAGCAGTTCTTC
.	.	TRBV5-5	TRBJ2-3	CASRLLLAASTDTQYF	TGTGCCAGCAGACTACTCCTCGCGGCTAGCACAGATACGCAGTATTTT
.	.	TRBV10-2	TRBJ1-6	CASRRPGYNSPLHF	TGCGCCAGCAGGCGGCCAGGATATAATTCACCCCTCCACTTT
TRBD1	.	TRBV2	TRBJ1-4	CASSGRDRGREKLFF	TGTGCCAGCAGTGGAAGGGACAGGGGGCGGGAAAAACTGTTTTTT
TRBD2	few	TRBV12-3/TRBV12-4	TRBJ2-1	CASSSQAGAADEQFF	TGTGCCAGCAGTTCCCAAGCGGGAGCGGCTGATGAGCAGTTCTTC
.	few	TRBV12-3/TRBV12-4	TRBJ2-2	CASSFGRGVNTGELFF	TGTGCCAGCAGTTTTGGCAGGGGAGTTAACACCGGGGAGCTGTTTTTT
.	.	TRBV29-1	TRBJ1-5	CSVVVGAQPQHF	TGCAGCGTTGTTGTTGGGGCTCAGCCCCAGCATTTT
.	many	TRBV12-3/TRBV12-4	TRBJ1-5	CASSLVDGNNQPQHF	TGTGCCAGCAGTTTAGTTGACGGCAACAATCAGCCCCAGCATTTT
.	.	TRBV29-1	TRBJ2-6	CSVGHPSGANVLTF	TGCAGCGTAGGACATCCCTCTGGGGCCAACGTCCTGACTTTC
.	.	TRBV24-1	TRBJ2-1	CATSPGNEQFF	TGTGCCACCAGTCCCGGCAATGAGCAGTTCTTC
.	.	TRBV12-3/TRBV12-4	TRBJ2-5	CASSPAGPRGAQYF	TGTGCCAGCAGCCCAGCAGGACCACGAGGAGCCCAGTACTTC
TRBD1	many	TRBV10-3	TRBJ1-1	CAISPRGTGGHTEAFF	TGTGCCATCAGTCCCAGGGGGACAGGGGGACACACTGAAGCTTTCTTT
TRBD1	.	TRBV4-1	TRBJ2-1	CASSRSPGQGTYNEQFF	TGCGCCAGCAGCCGGAGTCCGGGACAGGGGACTTACAATGAGCAGTTCTTC
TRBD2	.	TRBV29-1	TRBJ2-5	CSGQTSRETQYF	TGCAGCGGTCAGACTAGCAGGGAGACCCAGTACTTC
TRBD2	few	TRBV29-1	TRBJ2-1	CSVEIGSGSLYEQFF	TGCAGCGTTGAGATTGGGAGCGGGAGTCTCTATGAGCAGTTCTTC
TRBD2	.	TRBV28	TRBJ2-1	CASSPGGLTYNEQFF	TGTGCCAGCAGCCCTGGGGGACTAACCTACAATGAGCAGTTCTTC
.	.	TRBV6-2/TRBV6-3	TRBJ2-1	CASSYGGANSYNEQFF	TGTGCCAGCAGTTACGGCGGAGCGAACTCCTACAATGAGCAGTTCTTC
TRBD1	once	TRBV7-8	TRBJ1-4	CASSDDRGRVNEKLFF	TGTGCCAGCAGCGACGACAGGGGAAGGGTAAACGAAAAACTGTTTTTT
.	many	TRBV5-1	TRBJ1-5	CASSLEGPNQPQHF	TGCGCCAGCAGCTTGGAAGGGCCCAATCAGCCCCAGCATTTT
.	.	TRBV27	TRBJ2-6	CASSFRGAGANVLTF	TGTGCCAGCAGTTTCAGGGGCGCTGGGGCCAACGTCCTGACTTTC